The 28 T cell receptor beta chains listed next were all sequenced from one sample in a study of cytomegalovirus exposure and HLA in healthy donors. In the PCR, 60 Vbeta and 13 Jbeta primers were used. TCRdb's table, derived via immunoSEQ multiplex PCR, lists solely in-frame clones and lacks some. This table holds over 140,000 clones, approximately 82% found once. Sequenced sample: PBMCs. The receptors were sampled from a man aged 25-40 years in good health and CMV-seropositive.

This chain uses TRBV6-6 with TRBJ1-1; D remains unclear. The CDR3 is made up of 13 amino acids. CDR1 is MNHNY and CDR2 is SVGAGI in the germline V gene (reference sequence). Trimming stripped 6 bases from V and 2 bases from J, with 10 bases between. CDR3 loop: CASRESTNTEAFF. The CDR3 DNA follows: TGTGCCAGCAGGGAATCGACAAACACTGAAGCTTTCTTT.

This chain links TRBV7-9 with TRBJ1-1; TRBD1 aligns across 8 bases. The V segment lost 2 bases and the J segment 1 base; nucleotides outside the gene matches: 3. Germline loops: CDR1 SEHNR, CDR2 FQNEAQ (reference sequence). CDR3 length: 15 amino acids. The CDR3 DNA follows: TGTGCCAGCAGCTTACTGACAGGGGAGAACACTGAAGCTTTCTTT. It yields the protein CASSLLTGENTEAFF.

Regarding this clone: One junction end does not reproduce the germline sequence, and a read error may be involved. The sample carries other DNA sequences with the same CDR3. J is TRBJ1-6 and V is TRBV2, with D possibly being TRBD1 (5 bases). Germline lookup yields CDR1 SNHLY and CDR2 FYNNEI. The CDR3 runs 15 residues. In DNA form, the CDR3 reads TGTGCCAGCAAGCAGGGCAGCTCCTATAATTCACCCCTTCACTTT. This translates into CASKQGSSYNSPLHF.

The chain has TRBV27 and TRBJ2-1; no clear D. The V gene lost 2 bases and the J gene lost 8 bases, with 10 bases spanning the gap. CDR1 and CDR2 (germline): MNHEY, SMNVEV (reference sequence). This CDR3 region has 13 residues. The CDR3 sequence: CASSLLSRDEQFF. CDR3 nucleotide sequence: TGTGCCAGCAGTTTACTCTCTCGGGATGAGCAGTTCTTC.

In DNA, the CDR3 is TGTGCCAGCATCAAAGGGCGGGAAGAGACCCAGTACTTC. This sequence encodes CASIKGREETQYF. The gene calls are TRBV28 and TRBJ2-5; D perhaps matches TRBD2 (5 bases). CDR1 MDHEN and CDR2 SYDVKM come from the germline V gene. The CDR3 sequence is 13 residues long. Trimming removed 7 bases at V and 3 bases at J, with 12 bases between.

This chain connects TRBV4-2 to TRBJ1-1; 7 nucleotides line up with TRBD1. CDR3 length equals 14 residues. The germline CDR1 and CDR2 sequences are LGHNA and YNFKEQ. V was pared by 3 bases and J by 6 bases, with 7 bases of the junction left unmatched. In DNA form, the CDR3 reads TGTGCCAGCAGCCAGGCCGACAGGGAACCTGAAGCTTTCTTT. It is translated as CASSQADREPEAFF.

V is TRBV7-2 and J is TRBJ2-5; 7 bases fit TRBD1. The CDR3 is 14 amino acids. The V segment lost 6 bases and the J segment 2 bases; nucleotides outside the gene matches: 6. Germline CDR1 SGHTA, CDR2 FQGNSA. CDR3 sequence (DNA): TGTGCCAGCAGGCCCGGGACAGTTCAAGAGACCCAGTACTTC. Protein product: CASRPGTVQETQYF.

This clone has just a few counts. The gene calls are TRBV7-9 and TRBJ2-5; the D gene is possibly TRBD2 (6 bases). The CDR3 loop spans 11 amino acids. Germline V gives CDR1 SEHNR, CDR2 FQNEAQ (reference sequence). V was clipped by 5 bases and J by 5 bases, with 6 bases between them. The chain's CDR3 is CASSAGETQYF. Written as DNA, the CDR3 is TGTGCCAGCAGCGCGGGGGAGACCCAGTACTTC.

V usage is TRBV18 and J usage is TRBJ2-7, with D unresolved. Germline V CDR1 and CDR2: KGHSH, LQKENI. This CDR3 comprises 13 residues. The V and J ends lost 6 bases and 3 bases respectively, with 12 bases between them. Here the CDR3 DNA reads TGTGCCAGCTCCCTCTTAAGAGACTACGAGCAGTACTTC. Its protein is CASSLLRDYEQYF.

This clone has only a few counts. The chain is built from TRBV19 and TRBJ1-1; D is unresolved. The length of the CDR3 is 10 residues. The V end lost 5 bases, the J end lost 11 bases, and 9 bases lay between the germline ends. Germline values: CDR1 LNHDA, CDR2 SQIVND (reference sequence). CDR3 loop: CASSGRSAFF. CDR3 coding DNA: TGTGCCAGTAGTGGTCGCAGTGCTTTCTTT.

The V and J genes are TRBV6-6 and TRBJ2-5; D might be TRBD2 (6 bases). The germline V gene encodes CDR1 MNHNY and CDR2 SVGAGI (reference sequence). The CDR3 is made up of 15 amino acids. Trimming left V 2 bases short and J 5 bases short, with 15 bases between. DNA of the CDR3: TGTGCCAGCAGTTACCCCCGGGGGTTTAGGGAGACCCAGTACTTC. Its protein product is CASSYPRGFRETQYF.

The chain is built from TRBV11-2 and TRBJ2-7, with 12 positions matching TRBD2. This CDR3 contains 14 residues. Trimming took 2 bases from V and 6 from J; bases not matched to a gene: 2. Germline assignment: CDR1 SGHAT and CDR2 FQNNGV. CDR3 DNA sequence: TGTGCCAGCAGCTTAAAACTAGCGGGGGGCGAGCAGTACTTC. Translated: CASSLKLAGGEQYF. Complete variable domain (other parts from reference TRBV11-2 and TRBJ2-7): EAGVAQSPRYKIIEKRQSVAFWCNPISGHATLYWYQQILGQGPKLLIQFQNNGVVDDSQLPKDRFSAERLKGVDSTLKIQPAKLEDSAVYLCASSLKLAGGEQYFGPGTRLTVT.

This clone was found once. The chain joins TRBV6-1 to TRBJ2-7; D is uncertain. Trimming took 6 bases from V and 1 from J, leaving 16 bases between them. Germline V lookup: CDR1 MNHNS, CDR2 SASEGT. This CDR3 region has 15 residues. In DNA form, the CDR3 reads TGTGCCAGCAGAGAGCCAGGCAAAGCATCCTACGAGCAGTACTTC. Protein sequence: CASREPGKASYEQYF.

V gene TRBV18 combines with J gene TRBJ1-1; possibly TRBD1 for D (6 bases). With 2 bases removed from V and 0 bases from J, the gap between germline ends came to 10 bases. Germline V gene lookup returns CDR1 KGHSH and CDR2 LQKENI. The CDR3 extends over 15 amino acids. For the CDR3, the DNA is TGTGCCAGCTCACCAACGGGACACGTGAACACTGAAGCTTTCTTT. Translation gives CASSPTGHVNTEAFF.

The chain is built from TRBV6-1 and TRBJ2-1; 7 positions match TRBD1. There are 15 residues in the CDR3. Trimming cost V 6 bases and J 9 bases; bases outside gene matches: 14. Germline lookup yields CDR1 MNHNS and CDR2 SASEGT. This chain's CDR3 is CASRPGQATPGEQFF. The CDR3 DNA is TGTGCCAGCAGACCCGGACAGGCCACTCCGGGTGAGCAGTTCTTC.

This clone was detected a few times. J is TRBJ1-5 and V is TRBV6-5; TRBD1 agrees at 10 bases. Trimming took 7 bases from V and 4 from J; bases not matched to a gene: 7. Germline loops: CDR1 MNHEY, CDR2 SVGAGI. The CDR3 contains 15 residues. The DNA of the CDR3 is TGTGCCAGCAAAAGGGACAGGGGAGAAAATCAGCCCCAGCATTTT. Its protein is CASKRDRGENQPQHF.

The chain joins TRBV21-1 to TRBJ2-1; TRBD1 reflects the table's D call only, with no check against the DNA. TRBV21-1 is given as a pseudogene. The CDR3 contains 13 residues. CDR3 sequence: CASSKLRGHEQFF. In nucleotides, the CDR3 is TGTGCCAGCAGCAAACTGAGGGGGCATGAGCAGTTCTTC.

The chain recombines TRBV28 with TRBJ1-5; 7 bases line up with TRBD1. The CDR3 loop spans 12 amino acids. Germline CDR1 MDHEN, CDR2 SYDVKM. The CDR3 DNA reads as TGTGCTCACAGGGGTCCTAATCAGCCCCAGCATTTT. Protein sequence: CAHRGPNQPQHF.

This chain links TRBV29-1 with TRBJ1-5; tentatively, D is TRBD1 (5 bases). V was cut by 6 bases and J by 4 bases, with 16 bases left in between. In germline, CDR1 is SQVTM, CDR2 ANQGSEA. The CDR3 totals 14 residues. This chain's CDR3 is CSVRAGGGNQPQHF. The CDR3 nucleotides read TGCAGCGTGAGGGCTGGGGGGGGGAATCAGCCCCAGCATTTT.

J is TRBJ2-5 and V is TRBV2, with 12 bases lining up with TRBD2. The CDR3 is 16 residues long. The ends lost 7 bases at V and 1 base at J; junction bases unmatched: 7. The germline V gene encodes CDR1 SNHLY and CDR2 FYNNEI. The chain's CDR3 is CASTPRTSGIQETQYF. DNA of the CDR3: TGTGCCAGCACCCCTCGGACTAGCGGGATCCAAGAGACCCAGTACTTC. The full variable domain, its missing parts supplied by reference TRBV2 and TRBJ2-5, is EPEVTQTPSHQVTQMGQEVILRCVPISNHLYFYWYRQILGQKVEFLVSFYNNEISEKSEIFDDQFSVERPDGSNFTLKIRSTKLEDSAMYFCASTPRTSGIQETQYFGPGTRLLVL.

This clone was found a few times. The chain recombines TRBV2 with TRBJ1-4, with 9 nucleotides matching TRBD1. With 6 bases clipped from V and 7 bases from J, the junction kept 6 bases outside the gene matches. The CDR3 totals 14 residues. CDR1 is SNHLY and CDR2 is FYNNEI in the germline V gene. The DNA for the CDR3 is TGTGCCAGCAGGCCGGGACAGGGTAGTGAAAAACTGTTTTTT. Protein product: CASRPGQGSEKLFF.

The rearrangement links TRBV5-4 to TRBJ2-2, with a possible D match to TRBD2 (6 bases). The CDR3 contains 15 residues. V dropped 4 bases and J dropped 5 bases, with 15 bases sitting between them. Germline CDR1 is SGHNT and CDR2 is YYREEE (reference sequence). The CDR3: CASSIAPTRTGELFF. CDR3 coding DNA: TGTGCCAGCAGCATTGCCCCGACTAGGACCGGGGAGCTGTTTTTT.

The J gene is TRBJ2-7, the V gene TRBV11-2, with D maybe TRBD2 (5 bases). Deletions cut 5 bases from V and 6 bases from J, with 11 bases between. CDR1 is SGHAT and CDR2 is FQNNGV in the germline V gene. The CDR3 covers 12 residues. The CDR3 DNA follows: TGTGCCAGCAGCCGTAACCGGGGCGAGCAGTACTTC. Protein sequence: CASSRNRGEQYF. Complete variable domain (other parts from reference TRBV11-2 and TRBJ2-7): EAGVAQSPRYKIIEKRQSVAFWCNPISGHATLYWYQQILGQGPKLLIQFQNNGVVDDSQLPKDRFSAERLKGVDSTLKIQPAKLEDSAVYLCASSRNRGEQYFGPGTRLTVT.

This CDR3 is CASSMLPPGANTEAFF. CDR3 nucleotides: TGTGCCAGTAGTATGTTACCCCCGGGTGCTAACACTGAAGCTTTCTTT. This chain connects TRBV19 to TRBJ1-1; D gene ambiguous. Germline CDR1 LNHDA, CDR2 SQIVND (reference sequence). This CDR3 is built from 16 residues. V was clipped by 3 bases and J by 2 bases, with 16 bases between them.

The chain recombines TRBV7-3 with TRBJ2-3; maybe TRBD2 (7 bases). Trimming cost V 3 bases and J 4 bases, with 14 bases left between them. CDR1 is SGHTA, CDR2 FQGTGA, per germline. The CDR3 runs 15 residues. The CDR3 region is CASSFRTGGPDTQYF. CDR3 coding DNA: TGTGCCAGCAGCTTCAGGACGGGGGGCCCAGATACGCAGTATTTT.

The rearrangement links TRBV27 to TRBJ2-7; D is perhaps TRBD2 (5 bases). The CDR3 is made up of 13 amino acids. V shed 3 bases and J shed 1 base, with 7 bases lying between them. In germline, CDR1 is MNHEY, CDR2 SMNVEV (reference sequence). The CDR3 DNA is TGTGCCAGCAGTTTGAGGGAGTCCTACGAGCAGTACTTC. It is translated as CASSLRESYEQYF.

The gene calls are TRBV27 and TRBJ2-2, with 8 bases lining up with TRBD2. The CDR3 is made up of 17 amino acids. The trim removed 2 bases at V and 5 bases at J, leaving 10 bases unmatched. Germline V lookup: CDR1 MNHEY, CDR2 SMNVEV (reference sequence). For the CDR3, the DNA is TGTGCCAGCAGTTTAGTCCAAATAGCGGGGACAACCGGGGAGCTGTTTTTT. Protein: CASSLVQIAGTTGELFF.

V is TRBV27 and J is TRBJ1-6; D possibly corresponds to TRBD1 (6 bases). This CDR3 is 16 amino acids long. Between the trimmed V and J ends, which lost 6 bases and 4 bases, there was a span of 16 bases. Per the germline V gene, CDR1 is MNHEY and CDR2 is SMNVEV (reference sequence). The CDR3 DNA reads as TGTGCCAGCAGCCGCACCCCGGACAGTTATAATTCACCCCTCCACTTT. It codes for CASSRTPDSYNSPLHF.